These 31 T cell receptor beta chains originate from one sample sequenced in a study of blood T cell repertoires in COVID-19. The data were produced by immunoSEQ multiplex PCR, yet TCRdb's version contains in-frame clones alone and is incomplete. In the table there are around 140,000 clones, around 81% of which are singletons. What was sequenced was peripheral blood. Every receptor here comes from a human donor in a cohort sampled during active COVID-19.

The V and J genes are TRBV5-1 and TRBJ1-4; the match to TRBD1 covers 7 bases. Germline assignment: CDR1 SGHRS and CDR2 YFSETQ. V shed 4 bases, J shed 5 bases, and the junction held 5 bases outside the gene matches. CDR3 length equals 14 residues. The CDR3 region is CASSRTGDNEKLFF. The CDR3, as DNA: TGCGCCAGCAGCCGAACAGGGGACAATGAAAAACTGTTTTTT.

This clone has a single count. The chain has TRBV13 and TRBJ1-1, with D perhaps matching TRBD1 (6 bases). The CDR3 covers 19 residues. Germline V gene data show CDR1 as PRHDT and CDR2 as FYEKMQ (reference sequence). V shed 7 bases and J shed 7 bases, with 34 bases lying between them. Here the CDR3 DNA reads TGTGCCAGCACCTCCTCGGACGGGCAGGGGAACGGGTTAGACGTTGAAGCTTTCTTT. Protein sequence: CASTSSDGQGNGLDVEAFF.

This clone came up once. The genes are TRBV7-2 and TRBJ1-1; 7 bases are a match to TRBD1. The germline CDR1 and CDR2 sequences are SGHTA and FQGNSA. The CDR3 loop spans 14 amino acids. V shed 5 bases and J 4 bases; nucleotides not matched to a gene: 7. The CDR3 reads CASSKQGWGTEAFF. DNA of the CDR3: TGTGCCAGCAGCAAACAGGGGTGGGGCACTGAAGCTTTCTTT.

The rearrangement uses TRBV7-6 and TRBJ2-1, with 14 bases lining up with TRBD2. CDR3 length equals 15 residues. With 5 bases clipped from V and 9 bases from J, the junction kept 6 bases outside the gene matches. From germline, CDR1 is SGHVS and CDR2 FNYEAQ. CDR3 DNA sequence: TGTGCCAGCAGCCAGGGACTAGCGGGAGTTGGTGAGCAGTTCTTC. Its protein product is CASSQGLAGVGEQFF.

This clone has a single count. This chain uses TRBV7-9 with TRBJ1-5; D is perhaps TRBD1 (5 bases). The CDR3 covers 16 residues. CDR1 is SEHNR and CDR2 is FQNEAQ in the germline V gene (reference sequence). V lost 1 base to trimming and J lost 0 bases, with 10 bases between them. CDR3 DNA: TGTGCCAGCAGCTTAGGGGCAGGGCCTAGCAATCAGCCCCAGCATTTT. Translating gives CASSLGAGPSNQPQHF.

V gene TRBV6-5 combines with J gene TRBJ1-5, with TRBD1 matching 7 bases. This CDR3 has 15 amino acids. Germline-derived CDR1 and CDR2 are MNHEY and SVGAGI. With 6 bases clipped from V and 4 bases from J, the junction kept 9 bases outside the gene matches. CDR3 protein: CASRPLGTANQPQHF. The CDR3 nucleotides read TGTGCCAGCAGACCCTTAGGGACAGCTAATCAGCCCCAGCATTTT.

This clone was observed a handful of times. The rearrangement uses TRBV2 and TRBJ2-1; 7 bases agree with TRBD1. Trimming removed 5 bases from V and 1 base from J; junction bases left unmatched: 5. The CDR3 loop spans 15 amino acids. Germline V gene sequence: CDR1 SNHLY, CDR2 FYNNEI. DNA for the CDR3: TGTGCCAGCAGTACTGGGACAGCTTCCTACAATGAGCAGTTCTTC. As protein: CASSTGTASYNEQFF. Filled out from reference TRBV2 and TRBJ2-1, the complete variable domain reads EPEVTQTPSHQVTQMGQEVILRCVPISNHLYFYWYRQILGQKVEFLVSFYNNEISEKSEIFDDQFSVERPDGSNFTLKIRSTKLEDSAMYFCASSTGTASYNEQFFGPGTRLTVL.

The V and J genes are TRBV28 and TRBJ2-7, with 7 bases fitting TRBD2. The CDR3 contains 15 residues. V gave up 6 bases and J gave up 1 base; unmatched junction bases: 9. The germline V gene has CDR1 MDHEN and CDR2 SYDVKM. CDR3 region: CASSPATGGSYEQYF. The CDR3 DNA reads as TGTGCCAGCAGCCCCGCGACGGGGGGATCCTACGAGCAGTACTTC.

The rearrangement uses TRBV28 and TRBJ1-6; 9 bases are shared with TRBD1. CDR1 is MDHEN, CDR2 SYDVKM, per germline. The CDR3 extends over 19 amino acids. V shed 5 bases, J shed 6 bases, and the junction held 17 bases outside the gene matches. DNA for the CDR3: TGTGCCAGCAGTGCCGGGACAGGGAGCCTCGTGGGGGGTAATTCACCCCTCCACTTT. Translated, it gives CASSAGTGSLVGGNSPLHF.

The CDR3 region has the DNA TGCGCCAGCAGCCGGAGCGGTTTCAGCTCCTACAATGAGCAGTTCTTC. It codes for CASSRSGFSSYNEQFF. This chain connects TRBV5-1 to TRBJ2-1; possible D gene TRBD2, 5 bases. Germline CDR1 SGHRS, CDR2 YFSETQ. CDR3 length: 16 amino acids. The V end lost 4 bases, the J end lost 0 bases, and 14 bases lay between the germline ends.

The chain has TRBV9 and TRBJ1-2; D remains ambiguous. CDR3 size: 12 residues. Between the trimmed V and J ends, which lost 0 bases and 4 bases, there was a span of 4 bases. The germline V gene encodes CDR1 SGDLS and CDR2 YYNGEE. The CDR3: CASSVGVYGYTF. The CDR3 nucleotides read TGTGCCAGCAGCGTAGGAGTCTATGGCTACACCTTC.

The chain joins TRBV10-3 to TRBJ2-5; 9 nucleotides line up with TRBD1. The trim removed 6 bases at V and 5 bases at J, leaving 1 base unmatched. This CDR3 is built from 12 residues. Per germline, CDR1 ENHRY and CDR2 SYGVKD. CDR3 in amino acids: CAIRGTGETQYF. The CDR3 nucleotides read TGTGCCATCAGGGGGACAGGGGAGACCCAGTACTTC.

The chain combines TRBV6-2 or TRBV6-3 with TRBJ2-7, with 12 positions matching TRBD2. V was clipped by 0 bases and J by 2 bases; unmatched bases: 5. Germline-derived CDR1 and CDR2 are MNHEY and SVGEGT. This CDR3 has 17 residues. The CDR3 DNA is TGTGCCAGCAGTTACTCCCCACTAGCGGGAGGAGCCTACGAGCAGTACTTC. As protein: CASSYSPLAGGAYEQYF.

V gene TRBV2 combines with J gene TRBJ2-6; no clear D. The ends were cut back, 0 bases at V and 14 bases at J, with 14 bases in the middle. The V gene's germline CDR1 is SNHLY and CDR2 FYNNEI. The CDR3 has 14 residues. The CDR3 nucleotides are TGTGCCAGCAGTGAAGCGCCCCCGGAACAGCTCCTGACTTTC. Translating gives CASSEAPPEQLLTF.

The table lists this clone with a few counts. V is TRBV5-1 and J is TRBJ2-7; 8 nucleotides align to TRBD1. This CDR3 is built from 15 residues. Germline V lookup: CDR1 SGHRS, CDR2 YFSETQ. V trimming: 4 bases; J trimming: 2 bases; junction bases outside the gene matches: 8. The DNA for the CDR3 is TGCGCCAGCAGCCCAACCCCGGGACAGGCCTACGAGCAGTACTTC. Translating gives CASSPTPGQAYEQYF.

The genes are TRBV19 and TRBJ2-7; D call uncertain. CDR3 size: 12 residues. Looked up from germline, CDR1 is LNHDA and CDR2 is SQIVND (reference sequence). The V end lost 4 bases, the J end lost 3 bases, and 7 bases lay between the germline ends. Here the CDR3 DNA reads TGTGCCAGTAGTACAGACTTCTACGAGCAGTACTTC. It translates to CASSTDFYEQYF.

The rearrangement joins TRBV5-6 to TRBJ1-2; a possible D gene is TRBD1 (5 bases). The CDR3 runs to 14 residues. The germline CDR1 and CDR2 sequences are SGHDT and YYEEEE. The V end was cut by 1 base, the J end by 6 bases, with 13 bases between. This chain's CDR3 is CASSLLAGQDGYTF. The CDR3 region has the DNA TGTGCCAGCAGCTTGTTAGCAGGGCAGGATGGCTACACCTTC.

The chain has TRBV7-9 and TRBJ1-4; 9 bases fit TRBD1. The ends lost 7 bases at V and 5 bases at J; junction bases unmatched: 2. Germline V CDR1 and CDR2: SEHNR, FQNEAQ (reference sequence). The CDR3 extends over 13 amino acids. CDR3 in DNA: TGTGCCAGCAACAGGGGGCGCAATGAAAAACTGTTTTTT. Translation: CASNRGRNEKLFF.

The genes are TRBV21-1 and TRBJ2-2; the D call TRBD1 from the table was never checked on the DNA. TRBV21-1 is flagged as a pseudogene. This CDR3 region has 16 residues. CDR3 DNA: TGTGCCAGCAGCAAAGGGGCCACAGGGGGTACCGGGGAGCTGTTTTTT. It is translated as CASSKGATGGTGELFF.

This chain uses TRBV9 with TRBJ1-3; D is perhaps TRBD1 (5 bases). The germline V gene has CDR1 SGDLS and CDR2 YYNGEE. V lost 4 bases and J 0 bases, leaving 8 bases between the germline ends. The CDR3 has 14 residues. Here the CDR3 reads CASSPQVSGNTIYF. DNA of the CDR3: TGTGCCAGCAGCCCACAGGTCTCTGGAAACACCATATATTTT.

This chain joins TRBV12-3 or TRBV12-4 and TRBJ1-2; TRBD1 aligns across 7 bases. V lost 8 bases to trimming and J lost 4 bases; unmatched junction nucleotides: 7. CDR3 length: 13 amino acids. The DNA of the CDR3 is TGTGCCAGCGGGCGACAGGGCTCCTATGGCTACACCTTC. As protein: CASGRQGSYGYTF.

V usage is TRBV14 and J usage is TRBJ2-5; D call uncertain. Looked up from germline, CDR1 is SGHDN and CDR2 is FVKESK. V was cut by 0 bases and J by 7 bases, with 9 bases left in between. The CDR3 is 13 amino acids. CDR3 loop: CASSQEAYRTQYF. CDR3 in DNA: TGTGCCAGCAGCCAAGAGGCATATCGGACCCAGTACTTC. The variable domain in full, with the rest retrieved from reference TRBV14 and TRBJ2-5, is EAGVTQFPSHSVIEKGQTVTLRCDPISGHDNLYWYRRVMGKEIKFLLHFVKESKQDESGMPNNRFLAERTGGTYSTLKVQPAELEDSGVYFCASSQEAYRTQYFGPGTRLLVL.

This clone was counted a few times. The gene calls are TRBV25-1 and TRBJ2-7; 8 nucleotides align to TRBD1. The CDR3 extends over 16 amino acids. V dropped 3 bases and J dropped 4; count of bases not matched to a gene: 11. From germline, CDR1 is MGHDK and CDR2 SYGVNS. The CDR3 DNA is TGTGCCAGCAGTGACTTGGACAGGGTCAATTCGTACGAGCAGTACTTC. It codes for CASSDLDRVNSYEQYF.

V gene TRBV27 combines with J gene TRBJ2-3, with 8 bases lining up with TRBD1. CDR3 length: 16 residues. The J segment lost 2 bases and the V segment lost 4 bases, leaving 8 bases of the junction unmatched. CDR1 and CDR2 from the germline V gene are MNHEY and SMNVEV (reference sequence). CDR3 in DNA: TGTGCCAGCAGTTCACGGACAGGGATATCCACAGATACGCAGTATTTT. Amino acid sequence: CASSSRTGISTDTQYF.

The chain recombines TRBV11-2 with TRBJ2-3; tentatively, D is TRBD1 (5 bases). V lost 1 base to trimming and J lost 0 bases, with 14 bases between them. The germline CDR1 and CDR2 sequences are SGHAT and FQNNGV. The CDR3 runs to 17 residues. This CDR3 is CASSLGWGGTSTDTQYF. Written as DNA, the CDR3 is TGTGCCAGCAGCTTAGGATGGGGCGGAACTAGCACAGATACGCAGTATTTT.

The chain links TRBV7-9 to TRBJ1-6, with TRBD1 matching 11 bases. Trimming at V came to 3 bases and at J to 10 bases, leaving 5 bases not matched to a gene. This CDR3 contains 15 residues. Germline-derived CDR1 and CDR2 are SEHNR and FQNEAQ (reference sequence). The CDR3 here is CASSFTGQGGSPLHF. CDR3 in DNA: TGTGCCAGCAGCTTTACGGGACAGGGGGGATCACCCCTCCACTTT.

The gene calls are TRBV21-1 and TRBJ2-7; TRBD1 is taken as the D call from the table, unchecked against the DNA. TRBV21-1 counts as a pseudogene. CDR3 length: 15 amino acids. The CDR3 here is CASSNQETGDYEQYF. The CDR3 DNA follows: TGTGCCAGCAGCAACCAAGAAACAGGGGACTACGAGCAGTACTTC.

The gene calls are TRBV4-2 and TRBJ2-5; 7 bases are shared with TRBD2. Germline V gene lookup returns CDR1 LGHNA and CDR2 YNFKEQ. This CDR3 spans 16 amino acids. The V and J ends lost 1 base and 4 bases, in that order; junction bases with no gene match: 9. CDR3 sequence: CASSQGYGSGIETQYF. The DNA of the CDR3 is TGTGCCAGCAGCCAAGGGTACGGGAGCGGGATAGAGACCCAGTACTTC.

This chain links TRBV4-2 with TRBJ2-7; D possibly corresponds to TRBD1 (6 bases). Trimming left V 3 bases short and J 1 base short, with 10 bases between. This CDR3 comprises 14 residues. CDR1 LGHNA and CDR2 YNFKEQ come from the germline V gene. In DNA form, the CDR3 reads TGTGCCAGCAGCCAGATTGGACAGTCCTACGAGCAGTACTTC. It yields the protein CASSQIGQSYEQYF.

In its sample, this clone was seen once. The chain uses TRBV3-1 (or the pseudogene TRBV3-2) and TRBJ2-7; 7 bases map to TRBD2. The CDR3 covers 11 residues. CDR1 and CDR2 (germline): LGHDT, YNNKEL (reference sequence). V was pared by 8 bases and J by 5 bases, with 3 bases of the junction left unmatched. This CDR3 reads CASQRGHEQYF. The CDR3 DNA sequence: TGTGCCAGCCAGCGGGGACACGAGCAGTACTTC.

The V and J genes are TRBV5-1 and TRBJ2-7; 9 bases map to TRBD1. Looked up from germline, CDR1 is SGHRS and CDR2 is YFSETQ. The CDR3 runs 15 residues. The V and J ends lost 1 base and 6 bases, in that order; junction bases with no gene match: 8. The CDR3 region is CASSLRTGGLVEQYF. CDR3 coding DNA: TGCGCCAGCAGCTTGCGCACAGGGGGCTTGGTCGAGCAGTACTTC.